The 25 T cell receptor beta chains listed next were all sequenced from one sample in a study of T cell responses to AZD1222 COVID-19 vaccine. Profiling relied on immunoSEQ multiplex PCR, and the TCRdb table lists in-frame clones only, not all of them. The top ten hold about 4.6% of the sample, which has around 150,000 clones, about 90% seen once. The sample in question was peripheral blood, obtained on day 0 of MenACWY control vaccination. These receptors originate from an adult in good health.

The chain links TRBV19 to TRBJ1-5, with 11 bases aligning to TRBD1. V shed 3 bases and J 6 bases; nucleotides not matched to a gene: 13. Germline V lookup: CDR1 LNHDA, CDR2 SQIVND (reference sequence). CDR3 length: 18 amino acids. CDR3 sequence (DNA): TGTGCCAGTAGTATGTTGGCAGGACAGGGGGCGGTCAGTCAGCCCCAGCATTTT. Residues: CASSMLAGQGAVSQPQHF.

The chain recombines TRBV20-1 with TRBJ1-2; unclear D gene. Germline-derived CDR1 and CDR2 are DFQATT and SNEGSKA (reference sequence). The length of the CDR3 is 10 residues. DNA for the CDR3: TGCAGCTGGGAGAACTATGGCTACACCTTC. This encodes CSWENYGYTF.

CDR3 amino acids: CASTGGGKNSPLHF. CDR3 nucleotide sequence: TGTGCCAGCACCGGGGGGGGGAAAAATTCACCCCTCCACTTT. The chain recombines TRBV11-3 with TRBJ1-6, with D perhaps matching TRBD1 (5 bases). The CDR3 is made up of 14 amino acids. The germline V and J ends were trimmed by 7 bases and 7 bases, with 14 bases remaining between them. Germline V CDR1 and CDR2: SGHNT, YENEEA.

The CDR3 region has the DNA TGTGCCAGCAGTGAACAGAGCTCCTATAATTCACCCCTCCACTTT. Protein: CASSEQSSYNSPLHF. The chain uses TRBV2 and TRBJ1-6, with D hard to call. The CDR3 is 15 amino acids. CDR1 and CDR2 (germline): SNHLY, FYNNEI. The V gene lost 2 bases and the J gene lost 0 bases, with 5 bases spanning the gap.

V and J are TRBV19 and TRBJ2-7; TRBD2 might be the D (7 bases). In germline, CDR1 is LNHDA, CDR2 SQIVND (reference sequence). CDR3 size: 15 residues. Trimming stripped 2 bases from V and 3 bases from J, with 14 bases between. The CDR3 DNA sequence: TGTGCCAGTAGTATAACGCACAGGGAGGGCTACGAGCAGTACTTC. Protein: CASSITHREGYEQYF.

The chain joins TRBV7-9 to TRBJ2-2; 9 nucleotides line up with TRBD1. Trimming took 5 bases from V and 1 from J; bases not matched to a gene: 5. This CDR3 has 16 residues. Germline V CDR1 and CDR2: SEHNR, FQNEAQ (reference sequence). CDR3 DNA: TGTGCCAGCAGCCCCCGGGACAGGGAGAACACCGGGGAGCTGTTTTTT. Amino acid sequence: CASSPRDRENTGELFF.

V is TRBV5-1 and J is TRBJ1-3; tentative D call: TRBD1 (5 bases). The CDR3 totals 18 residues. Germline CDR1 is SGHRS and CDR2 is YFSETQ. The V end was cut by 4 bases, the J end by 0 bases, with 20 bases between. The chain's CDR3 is CASSGAGPFSPSGNTIYF. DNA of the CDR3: TGCGCCAGCAGCGGGGCGGGCCCTTTTTCTCCCTCTGGAAACACCATATATTTT.

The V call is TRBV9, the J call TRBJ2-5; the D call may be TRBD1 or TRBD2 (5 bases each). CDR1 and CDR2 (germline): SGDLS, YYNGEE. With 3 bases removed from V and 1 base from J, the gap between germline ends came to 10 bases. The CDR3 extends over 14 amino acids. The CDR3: CASSAAGTQETQYF. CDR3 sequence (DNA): TGTGCCAGCAGCGCTGCCGGGACCCAAGAGACCCAGTACTTC.

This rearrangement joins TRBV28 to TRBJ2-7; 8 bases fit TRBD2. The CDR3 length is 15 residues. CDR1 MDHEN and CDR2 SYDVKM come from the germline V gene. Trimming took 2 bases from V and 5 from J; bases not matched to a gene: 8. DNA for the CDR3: TGTGCCAGCAGTTTAGAGAGACTAGCGTTCCACGAGCAGTACTTC. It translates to CASSLERLAFHEQYF.

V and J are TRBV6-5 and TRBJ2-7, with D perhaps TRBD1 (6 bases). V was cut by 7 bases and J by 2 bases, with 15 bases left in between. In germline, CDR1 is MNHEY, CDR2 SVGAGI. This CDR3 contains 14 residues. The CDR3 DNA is TGTGCCAGCACCCCGACAGGTGCCCCCTACGAGCAGTACTTC. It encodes CASTPTGAPYEQYF.

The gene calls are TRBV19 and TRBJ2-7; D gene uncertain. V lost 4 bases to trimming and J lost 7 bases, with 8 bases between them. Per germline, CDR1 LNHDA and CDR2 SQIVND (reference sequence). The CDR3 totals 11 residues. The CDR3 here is CASSTLTEQYF. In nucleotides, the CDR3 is TGTGCCAGTAGTACTCTGACAGAGCAGTACTTC.

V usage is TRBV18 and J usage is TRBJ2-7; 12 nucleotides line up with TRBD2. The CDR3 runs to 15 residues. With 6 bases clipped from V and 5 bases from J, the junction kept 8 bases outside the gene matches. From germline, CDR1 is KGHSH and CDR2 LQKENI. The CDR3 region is CASSPLAGGPDEQYF. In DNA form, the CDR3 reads TGTGCCAGCTCCCCGCTAGCGGGAGGGCCTGACGAGCAGTACTTC.

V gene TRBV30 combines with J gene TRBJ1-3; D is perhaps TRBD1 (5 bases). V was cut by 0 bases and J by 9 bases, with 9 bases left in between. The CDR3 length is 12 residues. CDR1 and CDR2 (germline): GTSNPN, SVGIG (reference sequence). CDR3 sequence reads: CAWSVGPSTIYF. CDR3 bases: TGTGCCTGGAGTGTGGGGCCCAGCACCATATATTTT. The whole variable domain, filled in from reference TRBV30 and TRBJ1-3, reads SQTIHQWPATLVQPVGSPLSLECTVEGTSNPNLYWYRQAAGRGLQLLFYSVGIGQISSEVPQNLSASRPQDRQFILSSKKLLLSDSGFYLCAWSVGPSTIYFGEGSWLTVV.

CDR3 in amino acids: CASSRDSLWDNEQFF. CDR3 bases: TGTGCCAGCAGCCGGGACTCACTATGGGACAATGAGCAGTTCTTC. This chain joins TRBV11-3 and TRBJ2-1, with D possibly TRBD2 on 6 matching bases. This CDR3 comprises 15 residues. The germline CDR1 and CDR2 sequences are SGHNT and YENEEA. The V gene lost 5 bases and the J gene lost 5 bases, with 16 bases spanning the gap.

The CDR3 is CASSVRDTGPHF. For the CDR3, the DNA is TGCGCCAGCAGTGTTAGGGATACAGGCCCGCACTTT. The rearrangement uses TRBV10-2 and TRBJ1-6, with a possible D match to TRBD1 (5 bases). Germline V lookup: CDR1 WSHSY, CDR2 SAAADI. Trimming shortened V by 4 bases and J by 19 bases, and 17 bases separated the two germline ends. CDR3 length equals 12 residues.

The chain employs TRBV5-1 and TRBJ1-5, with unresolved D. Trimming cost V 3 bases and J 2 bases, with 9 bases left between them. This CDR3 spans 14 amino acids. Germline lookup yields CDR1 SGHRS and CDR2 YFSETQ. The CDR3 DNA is TGCGCCAGCAGCTCCGGCTCGGGCAATCAGCCCCAGCATTTT. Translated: CASSSGSGNQPQHF.

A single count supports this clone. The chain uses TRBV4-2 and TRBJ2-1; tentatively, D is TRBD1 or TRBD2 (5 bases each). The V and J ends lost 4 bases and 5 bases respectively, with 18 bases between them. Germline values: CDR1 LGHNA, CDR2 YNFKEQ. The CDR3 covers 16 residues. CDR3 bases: TGTGCCAGCAGCCCCCCGGGGCAGGGATCACACAATGAGCAGTTCTTC. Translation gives CASSPPGQGSHNEQFF.

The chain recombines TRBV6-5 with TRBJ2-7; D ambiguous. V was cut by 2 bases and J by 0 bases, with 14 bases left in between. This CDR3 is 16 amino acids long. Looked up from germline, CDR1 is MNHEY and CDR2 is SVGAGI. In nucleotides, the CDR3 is TGTGCCAGCAGTTACCGGGCCGACCACCTCTCCTACGAGCAGTACTTC. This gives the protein CASSYRADHLSYEQYF.

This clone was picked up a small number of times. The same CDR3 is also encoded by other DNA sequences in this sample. CDR3 region: CASSLVGNQPQHF. CDR3 DNA: TGTGCCAGCAGCTTAGTGGGGAATCAGCCCCAGCATTTT. The rearrangement links TRBV7-2 to TRBJ1-5; D uncertain. Trimming removed 1 base at V and 4 bases at J, with 5 bases between. This CDR3 comprises 13 residues. In germline, CDR1 is SGHTA, CDR2 FQGNSA.

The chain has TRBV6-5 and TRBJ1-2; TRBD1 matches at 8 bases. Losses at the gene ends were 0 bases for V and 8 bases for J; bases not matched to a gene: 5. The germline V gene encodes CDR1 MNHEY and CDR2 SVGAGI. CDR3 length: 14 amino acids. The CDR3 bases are TGTGCCAGCAGTTACTCTGGACAGGGATACGGCTACACCTTC. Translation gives CASSYSGQGYGYTF.

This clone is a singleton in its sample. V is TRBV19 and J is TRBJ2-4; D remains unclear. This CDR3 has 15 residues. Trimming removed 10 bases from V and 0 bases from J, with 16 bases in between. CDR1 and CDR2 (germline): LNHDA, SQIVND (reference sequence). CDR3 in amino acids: CATRREAAAKNIQYF. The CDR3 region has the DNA TGTGCCACAAGGAGAGAGGCCGCAGCCAAAAACATTCAGTACTTC.

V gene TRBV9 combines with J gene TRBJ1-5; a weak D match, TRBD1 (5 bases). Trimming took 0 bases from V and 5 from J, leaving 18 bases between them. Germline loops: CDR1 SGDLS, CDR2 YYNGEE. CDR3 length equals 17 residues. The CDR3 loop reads CASSVVLEQEKDQPQHF. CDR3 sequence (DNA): TGTGCCAGCAGCGTAGTACTAGAACAGGAGAAAGATCAGCCCCAGCATTTT.

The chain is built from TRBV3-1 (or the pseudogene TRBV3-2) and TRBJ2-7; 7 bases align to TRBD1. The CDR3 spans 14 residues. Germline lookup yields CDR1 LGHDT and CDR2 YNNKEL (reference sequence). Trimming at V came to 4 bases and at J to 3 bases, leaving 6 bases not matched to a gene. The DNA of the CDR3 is TGTGCCAGCAGCCCAGGGACAGCCTACTACGAGCAGTACTTC. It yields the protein CASSPGTAYYEQYF.

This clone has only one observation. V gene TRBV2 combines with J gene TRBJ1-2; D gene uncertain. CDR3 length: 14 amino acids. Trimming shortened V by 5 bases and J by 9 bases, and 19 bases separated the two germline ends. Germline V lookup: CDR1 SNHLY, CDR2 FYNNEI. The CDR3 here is CASSYDRTLWSYTF. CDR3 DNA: TGTGCCAGCAGTTATGACCGGACCCTCTGGAGCTACACCTTC. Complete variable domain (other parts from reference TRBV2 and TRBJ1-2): EPEVTQTPSHQVTQMGQEVILRCVPISNHLYFYWYRQILGQKVEFLVSFYNNEISEKSEIFDDQFSVERPDGSNFTLKIRSTKLEDSAMYFCASSYDRTLWSYTFGSGTRLTVV.

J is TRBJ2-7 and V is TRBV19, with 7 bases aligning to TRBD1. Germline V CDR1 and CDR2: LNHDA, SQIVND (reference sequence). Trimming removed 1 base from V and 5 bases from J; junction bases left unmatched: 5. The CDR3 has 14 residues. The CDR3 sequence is CASSIVTGANEQYF. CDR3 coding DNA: TGTGCCAGTAGTATAGTTACAGGGGCCAACGAGCAGTACTTC.